These 19 T cell receptor beta chains share one sample of origin, sequenced in a study of CXCR3-negative and CXCR3-positive naive CD8 T cells. Study results and caveats: Naive cells positive for CXCR3 carried more hydrophobic TRB CDR3s than CXCR3-negative ones.

Their recognized antigens are unknown. UMI-tagged TRB cDNA libraries were built via 5' RACE. Reprocessing the 5' RACE reads, TCRdb reports a single entry for every CDR3 protein and omits DNA. In all, the sample yields roughly 63,000 distinct CDR3 sequences. Material: naive CXCR3+ CD8+ T cells from blood. Documented subset: CD45RO-CCR7+CD27+CD95- naive CD8+ T cells expressing CXCR3 (TNR3+). The receptors derive from a human donor in good health. Some clones in this sample may be carry-over from other donors' samples.

This chain joins TRBV29-1 and TRBJ1-2; TCRdb picks TRBD1, but there is no DNA to check that call. This CDR3 contains 14 residues. Germline-derived CDR1 and CDR2 are SQVTM and ANQGSEA. CDR3 sequence reads: CSVEDPDRAYGYTF.

The chain has TRBV28 and TRBJ2-5. The length of the CDR3 is 13 residues. Germline CDR1 MDHEN, CDR2 SYDVKM. CDR3 protein: CASSFGLQETQYF.

This chain uses TRBV7-8 with TRBJ2-7; TCRdb's D gene call, TRBD2, goes unchecked for lack of DNA. The CDR3 sequence is 11 residues long. Per germline, CDR1 SGHVS and CDR2 FQNEAQ. The chain's CDR3 is CASSRGASIHF.

The chain has TRBV20-1 and TRBJ2-1; TCRdb's assignment of TRBD1 cannot be checked, as there is no DNA. Germline V gene sequence: CDR1 DFQATT, CDR2 SNEGSKA (reference sequence). The CDR3 runs to 16 residues. The CDR3 is CSARTPLAGGYNEQFF.

CDR3 loop: CASSLGPGQGPDTQYF. V gene TRBV7-9 combines with J gene TRBJ2-3; TCRdb's D call, TRBD1, is unchecked because there is no DNA. The CDR3 has 16 amino acids. Germline V gene lookup returns CDR1 SEHNR and CDR2 FQNEAQ (reference sequence).

V gene TRBV6-1 combines with J gene TRBJ2-7. The CDR3 is 14 residues long. In germline, CDR1 is MNHNS, CDR2 SASEGT. The CDR3 here is CASSEGRISYEQYF.

V usage is TRBV7-3 and J usage is TRBJ2-3; the D gene TCRdb calls, TRBD2, cannot be checked with no DNA. This CDR3 is built from 16 residues. Germline CDR1 SGHTA, CDR2 FQGTGA. The CDR3 sequence: CASSLGLAALTDTQYF.

The chain uses TRBV15 and TRBJ2-3. In germline, CDR1 is LNHNV, CDR2 YYDKDF (reference sequence). CDR3 size: 13 residues. CDR3: CATSRDHSDTQYF.

V usage is TRBV20-1 and J usage is TRBJ2-1. The CDR3 runs 16 residues. Germline V gene lookup returns CDR1 DFQATT and CDR2 SNEGSKA (reference sequence). The CDR3 sequence: CSASVGQTFSYNEQFF.

The CDR3 spells CASSFLVANTEAFF. V is TRBV5-6 and J is TRBJ1-1. CDR1 and CDR2 from the germline V gene are SGHDT and YYEEEE. The CDR3 sequence is 14 residues long.

This chain links TRBV29-1 with TRBJ1-4; TCRdb's assignment of TRBD1 cannot be checked, as there is no DNA. Per the germline V gene, CDR1 is SQVTM and CDR2 is ANQGSEA. There are 13 residues in the CDR3. CDR3 in amino acids: CSVLGQGEEKLFF. The complete variable domain, with remaining parts taken from reference TRBV29-1 and TRBJ1-4, reads SAVISQKPSRDICQRGTSLTIQCQVDSQVTMMFWYRQQPGQSLTLIATANQGSEATYESGFVIDKFPISRPNLTFSTLTVSNMSPEDSSIYLCSVLGQGEEKLFFGSGTQLSVL.

CDR3: CAIRGWNTEAFF. The chain uses TRBV10-3 and TRBJ1-1. Per the germline V gene, CDR1 is ENHRY and CDR2 is SYGVKD. The CDR3 contains 12 residues.

The genes are TRBV20-1 and TRBJ2-5. Germline assignment: CDR1 DFQATT and CDR2 SNEGSKA (reference sequence). CDR3 size: 15 residues. CDR3: CSARDLVPERETQYF.

This chain connects TRBV2 to TRBJ1-2; the TRBD1 assignment by TCRdb is unverifiable without DNA. The CDR3 has 13 residues. The germline V gene has CDR1 SNHLY and CDR2 FYNNEI. This chain's CDR3 is CASSEGQGPPVRF. Filled out from reference TRBV2 and TRBJ1-2, the complete variable domain reads EPEVTQTPSHQVTQMGQEVILRCVPISNHLYFYWYRQILGQKVEFLVSFYNNEISEKSEIFDDQFSVERPDGSNFTLKIRSTKLEDSAMYFCASSEGQGPPVRFGSGTRLTVV.

This chain links TRBV7-9 with TRBJ2-7; TCRdb calls TRBD1, which cannot be checked without DNA. The CDR3 consists of 13 residues. Germline lookup yields CDR1 SEHNR and CDR2 FQNEAQ (reference sequence). CDR3 residues: CASSLAPPRGQYF.

The chain carries TRBV29-1 and TRBJ2-7. This CDR3 has 14 residues. Germline lookup yields CDR1 SQVTM and CDR2 ANQGSEA. The CDR3 is CSVEVSGAPYEQYF.

The rearrangement joins TRBV18 to TRBJ1-1. Per the germline V gene, CDR1 is KGHSH and CDR2 is LQKENI. The CDR3 has 14 residues. The CDR3 loop is CASSPSGWGTEAFF.

The V and J genes are TRBV29-1 and TRBJ2-7; TCRdb lists TRBD1, though no DNA is available to test this call. The CDR3 has 14 residues. Germline V gene lookup returns CDR1 SQVTM and CDR2 ANQGSEA. The CDR3 protein is CSARDRGSPYEQYF.

The chain employs TRBV12-3 or TRBV12-4 and TRBJ1-6; with no DNA, the TCRdb D assignment of TRBD1 cannot be verified. CDR3 length: 15 residues. CDR3 sequence reads: CASSFRGDGNSPLHF.